Listed below are T cell receptor beta chains from one sample, sequenced in a study of CD8 T cells in Susac syndrome. TCRdb independently ran MiXCR on the immunoSEQ multiplex PCR reads; one entry per CDR3 protein. The profile covers approximately 140,000 distinct CDR3 sequences, with 94% appearing a single time and 0.27% taken by the ten largest. The sample taken for sequencing was CD8+ T cells from PBMCs. These receptors were taken from a human donor in good health. Each CDR3 is given with its conserved first and last residue. The D gene is left open where the match is weak. Clone size is not always given. Where it is, it says once, few, many or a class for expanded clones.

clone_size d_call j_call v_call cdr3_aa cdr3_nt
- - TRBJ1-5 TRBV28 CASSYGAHQPQHF TGTGCCAGCAGTTACGGGGCGCATCAGCCCCAGCATTTT
- TRBD2 TRBJ2-1 TRBV27 CASSPRGVHNEQFF TGTGCCAGCAGTCCCCGGGGGGTTCACAATGAGCAGTTCTTC
- - TRBJ2-3 TRBV23-1 CASSQSTPSGSTDTQYF TGCGCCAGCAGTCAATCGACCCCCAGCGGGAGCACAGATACGCAGTATTTT
- - TRBJ2-1 TRBV29-1 CSSSGTTSYNEQFF TGCAGCTCCTCCGGGACAACGTCCTACAATGAGCAGTTCTTC
- - TRBJ1-5 TRBV28 CASASSNQPQHF TGTGCCAGCGCCTCGAGTAATCAGCCCCAGCATTTT
- - TRBJ2-7 TRBV5-8 CASSLGSALQQYF TGTGCCAGCAGCTTGGGATCCGCCTTGCAGCAGTACTTC
- TRBD2 TRBJ2-7 TRBV27 CASSLAASSPPYF TGTGCCAGCAGCCTAGCGGCCAGCTCCCCGCCGTACTTC
once - TRBJ2-3 TRBV28 CASGETDTQYF TGTGCCAGCGGTGAAACAGATACGCAGTATTTT
- TRBD1 TRBJ2-6 TRBV7-8 CASSFPATGSSGANVLTF TGTGCCAGCAGCTTCCCGGCGACAGGGAGCTCTGGGGCCAACGTCCTGACTTTC
- - TRBJ1-1 TRBV19 CASSIGTEAFF TGTGCCAGTAGTATTGGGACTGAAGCTTTCTTT
- - TRBJ2-7 TRBV20-1 CSAREIGLSYEQYF TGCAGTGCTAGAGAGATAGGGCTCTCCTACGAGCAGTACTTC
- - TRBJ2-1 TRBV20-1 CSARVGGNEQFF TGCAGTGCTAGAGTAGGAGGGAATGAGCAGTTCTTC
- TRBD1 TRBJ2-7 TRBV19 CASRGTGSYEQYF TGTGCCAGTCGCGGGACAGGGTCCTACGAGCAGTACTTC
- - TRBJ2-2 TRBV29-1 CSVWRVTGELFF TGCAGCGTTTGGCGTGTCACCGGGGAGCTGTTTTTT
once - TRBJ2-7 TRBV19 CASSYRANYEQYF TGTGCCAGTAGTTACAGGGCTAACTACGAGCAGTACTTC
- TRBD1 TRBJ2-7 TRBV20-1 CSAEDRTSSYEQYF TGCAGTGCGGAGGACAGGACGAGCTCCTACGAGCAGTACTTC
- - TRBJ1-4 TRBV7-9 CASSFPGEGTNEKLFF TGTGCCAGCAGCTTCCCGGGAGAGGGAACTAATGAAAAACTGTTTTTT
- - TRBJ2-1 TRBV9 CASSVGGGGPEQFF TGTGCCAGCAGCGTAGGAGGGGGGGGTCCTGAGCAGTTCTTC
once TRBD2 TRBJ2-1 TRBV20-1 CSARTSGAEQFF TGCAGTGCAAGGACTAGCGGTGCTGAGCAGTTCTTC
few - TRBJ2-6 TRBV27 CASSLASGANVLTF TGTGCCAGCAGTTTGGCATCTGGGGCCAACGTCCTGACTTTC
- - TRBJ1-1 TRBV4-3 CASSQSSLMNTEAFF TGCGCCAGCAGCCAATCGAGTCTTATGAACACTGAAGCTTTCTTT
- - TRBJ2-7 TRBV20-1 CSARDQGAASYEQYF TGCAGTGCTAGAGATCAGGGAGCGGCCTCCTACGAGCAGTACTTC
- TRBD2 TRBJ2-7 TRBV10-2 CASSEPGTKYEQYF TGCGCCAGCAGTGAGCCCGGGACTAAGTACGAGCAGTACTTC
- - TRBJ2-1 TRBV13 CASSPGIIYNEQFF TGTGCCAGCAGCCCCGGGATCATCTACAATGAGCAGTTCTTC
- TRBD2 TRBJ2-1 TRBV29-1 CSVAGLAVYNEQFF TGCAGCGTGGCGGGACTAGCGGTTTACAATGAGCAGTTCTTC
- - TRBJ2-7 TRBV4-3 CASSQRGLPGEQYF TGCGCCAGCAGCCAGAGGGGACTGCCCGGCGAGCAGTACTTC
- - TRBJ2-1 TRBV15 CATSRFYLGEQFF TGTGCCACCAGCAGGTTTTATCTGGGTGAGCAGTTCTTC
- TRBD2 TRBJ2-1 TRBV20-1 CSATGTSSPNEQFF TGCAGTGCTACCGGGACTAGCAGTCCCAATGAGCAGTTCTTC
- TRBD2 TRBJ2-3 TRBV29-1 CSVEVQGGRTDTQYF TGCAGCGTTGAAGTTCAGGGAGGGAGAACAGATACGCAGTATTTT
once - TRBJ1-2 TRBV20-1 CSARKDGYTF TGCAGTGCTAGAAAGGATGGCTACACCTTC
- - TRBJ2-2 TRBV27 CASTLSGNTGELFF TGTGCCAGCACACTTAGCGGGAACACCGGGGAGCTGTTTTTT
- - TRBJ2-7 TRBV5-6 CASSFGPFGYEQYF TGTGCCAGCAGCTTCGGACCGTTCGGTTACGAGCAGTACTTC
- - TRBJ2-3 TRBV11-3 CASSLASDTQYF TGTGCCAGCAGCTTAGCCTCAGATACGCAGTATTTT
- - TRBJ2-2 TRBV5-1 CASSLLTYRVNTGELFF TGCGCCAGCAGCTTGCTAACGTACAGAGTGAACACCGGGGAGCTGTTTTTT
- - TRBJ2-1 TRBV4-3 CASSQVAEHNEQFF TGCGCCAGCAGCCAAGTGGCAGAACACAATGAGCAGTTCTTC
- TRBD2 TRBJ2-7 TRBV11-2 CASSPGLAGEQYF TGTGCCAGCAGCCCGGGACTAGCGGGCGAGCAGTACTTC
- TRBD2 TRBJ2-7 TRBV3-1 CASSQEGNGRSSYEQYF TGTGCCAGCAGCCAAGAAGGGAACGGGAGGAGCTCCTACGAGCAGTACTTC
- - TRBJ2-1 TRBV29-1 CSVIPGDNEQFF TGCAGCGTTATTCCGGGCGACAATGAGCAGTTCTTC
- - TRBJ1-1 TRBV28 CASSLRSGGMNTEAFF TGTGCCAGCAGTTTGCGGTCGGGCGGTATGAACACTGAAGCTTTCTTT
- - TRBJ2-2 TRBV15 CATSRTQLNTGELFF TGTGCCACCAGCAGAACCCAACTTAACACCGGGGAGCTGTTTTTT
- - TRBJ2-2 TRBV4-2 CASSHGNTGELFF TGTGCCAGCAGCCACGGGAACACCGGGGAGCTGTTTTTT
- - TRBJ2-7 TRBV29-1 CSVSPGPYKQYF TGCAGCGTTTCCCCAGGTCCGTACAAGCAGTACTTC
- TRBD1 TRBJ1-2 TRBV9 CASSLQDRELDGYTF TGTGCCAGCAGCCTCCAGGACAGGGAACTGGATGGCTACACCTTC
- - TRBJ2-2 TRBV19 CASSMGGTGELFF TGTGCCAGTAGTATGGGTGGCACCGGGGAGCTGTTTTTT
- TRBD2 TRBJ2-5 TRBV3-1 CASSQPGGSSSPQETQYF TGTGCCAGCAGCCAACCGGGGGGTAGTTCCTCGCCTCAAGAGACCCAGTACTTC
- - TRBJ2-1 TRBV19 CASSELSLNEQFF TGTGCCAGTAGTGAGCTTAGTCTGAATGAGCAGTTCTTC
- - TRBJ2-7 TRBV27 CAIAAYEQYF TGTGCCATCGCTGCTTACGAGCAGTACTTC
- TRBD2 TRBJ2-1 TRBV28 CASSLLLAGANEQFF TGTGCCAGCAGTTTATTACTAGCGGGAGCCAATGAGCAGTTCTTC
- - TRBJ1-4 TRBV29-1 CSTLLNNEKLFF TGCAGCACACTCCTTAATAATGAAAAACTGTTTTTT
once - TRBJ2-1 TRBV29-1 CSVRTPLSYNEQFF TGCAGCGTCCGAACTCCGTTATCCTACAATGAGCAGTTCTTC
- - TRBJ2-7 TRBV4-1 CASSQRETYEQYF TGCGCCAGCAGCCAGAGGGAGACCTACGAGCAGTACTTC
once TRBD2 TRBJ2-7 TRBV9 CASSPGLAFGEQYF TGTGCCAGCAGCCCGGGACTAGCGTTCGGGGAGCAGTACTTC
- - TRBJ2-3 TRBV27 CASRDYLTDTQYF TGTGCCAGCAGGGATTACCTCACAGATACGCAGTATTTT
- TRBD1 TRBJ1-1 TRBV29-1 CSVEDIQGGDTEAFF TGCAGCGTTGAAGACATACAGGGGGGAGACACTGAAGCTTTCTTT
- - TRBJ2-7 TRBV27 CASSRVDSLYEQYF TGTGCCAGCAGCCGAGTCGACAGCCTCTACGAGCAGTACTTC
- TRBD2 TRBJ2-2 TRBV7-6 CASSTSGSGYTGELFF TGTGCCAGCAGCACTAGCGGGAGCGGGTACACCGGGGAGCTGTTTTTT
once TRBD2 TRBJ2-1 TRBV7-8 CASSFSGTSGRAGEQFF TGTGCCAGCAGCTTCTCCGGGACTAGCGGGAGGGCCGGGGAGCAGTTCTTC
- - TRBJ2-7 TRBV12-3/TRBV12-4 CASSLTPRGAYEQYF TGTGCCAGCAGTTTAACCCCGCGCGGAGCCTACGAGCAGTACTTC
once - TRBJ2-7 TRBV9 CASSGTGGEQYF TGTGCCAGCAGCGGTACGGGCGGCGAGCAGTACTTC